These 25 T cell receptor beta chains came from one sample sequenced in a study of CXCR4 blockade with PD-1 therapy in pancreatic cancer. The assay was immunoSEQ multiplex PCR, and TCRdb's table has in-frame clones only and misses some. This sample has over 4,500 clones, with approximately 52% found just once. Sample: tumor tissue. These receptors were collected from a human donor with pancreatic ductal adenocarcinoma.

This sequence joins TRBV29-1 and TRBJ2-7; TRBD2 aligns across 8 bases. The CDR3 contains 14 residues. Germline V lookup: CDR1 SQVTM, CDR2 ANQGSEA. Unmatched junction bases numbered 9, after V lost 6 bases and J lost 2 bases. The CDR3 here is CSVSSSGPTYEQYF. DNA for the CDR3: TGCAGCGTGTCGTCTAGCGGGCCGACCTACGAGCAGTACTTC.

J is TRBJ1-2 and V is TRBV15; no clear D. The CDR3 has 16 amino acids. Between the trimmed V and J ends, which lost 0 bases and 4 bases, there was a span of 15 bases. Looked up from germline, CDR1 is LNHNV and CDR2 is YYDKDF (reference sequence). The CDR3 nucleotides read TGTGCCACCAGCAGAGATCTGGGCAGCGACTCCTATGGCTACACCTTC. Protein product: CATSRDLGSDSYGYTF.

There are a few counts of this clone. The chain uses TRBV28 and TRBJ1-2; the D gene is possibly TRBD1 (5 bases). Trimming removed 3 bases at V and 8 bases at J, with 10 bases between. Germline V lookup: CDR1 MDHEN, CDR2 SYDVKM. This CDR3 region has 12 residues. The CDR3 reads CASSFGGEGYTF. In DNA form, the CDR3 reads TGTGCCAGCAGTTTCGGGGGAGAGGGCTACACCTTC.

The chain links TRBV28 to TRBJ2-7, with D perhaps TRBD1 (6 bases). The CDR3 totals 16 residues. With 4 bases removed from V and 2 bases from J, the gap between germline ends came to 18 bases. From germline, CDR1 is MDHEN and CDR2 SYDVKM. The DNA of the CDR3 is TGTGCCAGCAGTTCCTACCACGACAGGAGTCCCTACGAGCAGTACTTC. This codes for CASSSYHDRSPYEQYF.

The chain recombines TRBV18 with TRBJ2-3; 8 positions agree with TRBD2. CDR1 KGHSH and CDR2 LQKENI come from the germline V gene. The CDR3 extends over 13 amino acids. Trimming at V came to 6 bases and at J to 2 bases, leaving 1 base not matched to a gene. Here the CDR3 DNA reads TGTGCCAGCTCTAGCGGGATCACAGATACGCAGTATTTT. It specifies CASSSGITDTQYF.

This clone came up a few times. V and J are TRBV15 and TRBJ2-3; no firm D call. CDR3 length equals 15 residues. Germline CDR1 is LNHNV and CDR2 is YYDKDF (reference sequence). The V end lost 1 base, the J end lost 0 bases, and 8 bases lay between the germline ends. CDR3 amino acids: CATSRATPSTDTQYF. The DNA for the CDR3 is TGTGCCACCAGCAGAGCGACCCCAAGCACAGATACGCAGTATTTT.

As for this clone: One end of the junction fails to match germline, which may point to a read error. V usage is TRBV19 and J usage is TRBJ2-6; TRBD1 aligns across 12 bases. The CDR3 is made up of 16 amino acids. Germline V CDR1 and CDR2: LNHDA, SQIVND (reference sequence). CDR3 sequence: CVSTGTGGGRSNVLTF. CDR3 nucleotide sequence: TGTGTCAGTACCGGGACAGGGGGCGGGCGGTCCAACGTCCTGACTTTC.

The CDR3 sequence is CASSPLPSRGGGYTF. The DNA of the CDR3 is TGTGCCAGCAGTCCTCTCCCCTCGAGGGGCGGTGGCTACACCTTC. The chain uses TRBV2 and TRBJ1-2; TRBD1 is a possible D gene (5 bases). CDR1 and CDR2 (germline): SNHLY, FYNNEI. This CDR3 comprises 15 residues. The V gene lost 5 bases and the J gene lost 7 bases, with 20 bases spanning the gap.

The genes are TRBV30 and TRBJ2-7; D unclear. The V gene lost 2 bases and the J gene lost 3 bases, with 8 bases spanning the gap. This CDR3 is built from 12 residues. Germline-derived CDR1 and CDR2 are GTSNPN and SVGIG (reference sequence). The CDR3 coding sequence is TGTGCCTGGAGTCGCCCAGGCTACGAGCAGTACTTC. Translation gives CAWSRPGYEQYF. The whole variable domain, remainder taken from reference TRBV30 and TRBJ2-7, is SQTIHQWPATLVQPVGSPLSLECTVEGTSNPNLYWYRQAAGRGLQLLFYSVGIGQISSEVPQNLSASRPQDRQFILSSKKLLLSDSGFYLCAWSRPGYEQYFGPGTRLTVT.

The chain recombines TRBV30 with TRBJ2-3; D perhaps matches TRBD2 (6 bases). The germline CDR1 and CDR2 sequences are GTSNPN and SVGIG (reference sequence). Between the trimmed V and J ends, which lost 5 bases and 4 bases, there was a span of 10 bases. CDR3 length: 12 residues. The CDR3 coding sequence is TGTGCCTGGGGCGGGAACGCAGATACGCAGTATTTT. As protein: CAWGGNADTQYF.

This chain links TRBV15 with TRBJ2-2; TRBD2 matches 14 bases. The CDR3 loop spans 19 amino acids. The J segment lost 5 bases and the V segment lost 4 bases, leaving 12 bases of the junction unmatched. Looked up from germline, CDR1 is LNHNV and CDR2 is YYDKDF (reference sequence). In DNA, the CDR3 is TGTGCCACCAGCAATCCGGGACTAGCGGGAGTAAGAGGGACCGGGGAGCTGTTTTTT. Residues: CATSNPGLAGVRGTGELFF.

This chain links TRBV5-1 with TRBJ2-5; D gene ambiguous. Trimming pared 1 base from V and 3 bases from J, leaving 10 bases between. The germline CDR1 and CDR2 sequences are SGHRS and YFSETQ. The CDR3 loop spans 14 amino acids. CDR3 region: CASSLLGAEETQYF. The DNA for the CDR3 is TGCGCCAGCAGCTTGTTAGGCGCAGAAGAGACCCAGTACTTC.

In DNA form, the CDR3 reads TGTGCCAGCAGCCATCCCGAGCAGTACTTC. This translates into CASSHPEQYF. The V and J genes are TRBV14 and TRBJ2-7; no clear D gene. V dropped 3 bases and J dropped 6 bases, with 3 bases sitting between them. Germline lookup yields CDR1 SGHDN and CDR2 FVKESK. The CDR3 length is 10 residues.

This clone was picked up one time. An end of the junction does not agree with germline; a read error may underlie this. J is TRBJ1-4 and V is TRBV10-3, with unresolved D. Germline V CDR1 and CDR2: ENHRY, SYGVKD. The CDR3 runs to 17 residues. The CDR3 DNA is TGTGCCAGCAGTAAGTCATATTACGGAGGAGCTAATGAAAAACTGTTTTTT. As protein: CASSKSYYGGANEKLFF.

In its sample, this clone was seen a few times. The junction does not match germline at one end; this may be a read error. Here the CDR3 reads CASSVHRGSYKQYF. Written as DNA, the CDR3 is TGTGCCAGCAGCGTTCACAGGGGATCCTACAAGCAGTACTTC. The chain links TRBV11-3 to TRBJ2-7; 7 nucleotides agree with TRBD1. The CDR3 sequence is 14 residues long. CDR1 and CDR2 (germline): SGHNT, YENEEA.

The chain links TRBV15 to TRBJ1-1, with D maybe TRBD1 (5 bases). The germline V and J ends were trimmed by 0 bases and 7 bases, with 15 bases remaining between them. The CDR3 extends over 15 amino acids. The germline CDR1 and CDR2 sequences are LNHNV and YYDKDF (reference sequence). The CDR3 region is CATSRDRGRAGEAFF. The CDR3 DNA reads TGTGCCACCAGCAGAGATCGGGGCAGGGCGGGTGAAGCTTTCTTT. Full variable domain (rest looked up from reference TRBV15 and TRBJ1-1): DAMVIQNPRYQVTQFGKPVTLSCSQTLNHNVMYWYQQKSSQAPKLLFHYYDKDFNNEADTPDNFQSRRPNTSFCFLDIRSPGLGDTAMYLCATSRDRGRAGEAFFGQGTRLTVV.

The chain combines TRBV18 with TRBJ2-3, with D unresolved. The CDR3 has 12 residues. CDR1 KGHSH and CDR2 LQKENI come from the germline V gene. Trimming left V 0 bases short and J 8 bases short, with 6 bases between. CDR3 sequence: CASSPPNRTQYF. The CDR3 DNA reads TGTGCCAGCTCACCACCGAATCGTACGCAGTATTTT.

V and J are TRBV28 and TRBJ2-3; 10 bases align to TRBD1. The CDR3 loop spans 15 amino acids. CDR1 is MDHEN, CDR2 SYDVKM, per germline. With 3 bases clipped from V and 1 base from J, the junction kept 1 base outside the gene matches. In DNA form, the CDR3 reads TGTGCCAGCAGTTTCGGACAGGGGGGCACAGATACGCAGTATTTT. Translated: CASSFGQGGTDTQYF.

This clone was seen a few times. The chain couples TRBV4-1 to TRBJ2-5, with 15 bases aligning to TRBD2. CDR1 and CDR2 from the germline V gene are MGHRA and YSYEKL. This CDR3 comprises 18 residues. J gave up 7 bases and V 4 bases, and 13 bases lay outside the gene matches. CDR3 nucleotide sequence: TGCGCCAGCAGCCCGGGACTAGCGGGAGGAGATCGTTTTGGGACCCAGTACTTC. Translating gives CASSPGLAGGDRFGTQYF.

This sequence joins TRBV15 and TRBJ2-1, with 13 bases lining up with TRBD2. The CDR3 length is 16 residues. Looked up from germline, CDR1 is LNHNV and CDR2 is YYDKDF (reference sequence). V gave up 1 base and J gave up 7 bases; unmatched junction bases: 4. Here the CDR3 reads CATSRAGTSGKNEQFF. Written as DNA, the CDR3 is TGTGCCACCAGCAGAGCCGGGACTAGCGGGAAGAATGAGCAGTTCTTC. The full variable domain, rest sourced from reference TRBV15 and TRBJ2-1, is DAMVIQNPRYQVTQFGKPVTLSCSQTLNHNVMYWYQQKSSQAPKLLFHYYDKDFNNEADTPDNFQSRRPNTSFCFLDIRSPGLGDTAMYLCATSRAGTSGKNEQFFGPGTRLTVL.

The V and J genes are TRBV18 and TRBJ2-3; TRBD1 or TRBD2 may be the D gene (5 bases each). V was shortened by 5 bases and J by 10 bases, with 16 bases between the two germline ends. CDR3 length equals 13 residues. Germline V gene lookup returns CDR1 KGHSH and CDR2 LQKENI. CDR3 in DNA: TGTGCCAGCTCAACGGACGCCCGAGGGGCGCAGTATTTT. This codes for CASSTDARGAQYF.

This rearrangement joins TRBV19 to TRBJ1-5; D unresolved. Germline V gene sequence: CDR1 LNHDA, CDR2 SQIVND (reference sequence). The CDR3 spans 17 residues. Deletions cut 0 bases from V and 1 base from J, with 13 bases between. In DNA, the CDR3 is TGTGCCAGTAGTATAGATGTGACGGCGGGGAGCAATCAGCCCCAGCATTTT. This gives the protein CASSIDVTAGSNQPQHF.

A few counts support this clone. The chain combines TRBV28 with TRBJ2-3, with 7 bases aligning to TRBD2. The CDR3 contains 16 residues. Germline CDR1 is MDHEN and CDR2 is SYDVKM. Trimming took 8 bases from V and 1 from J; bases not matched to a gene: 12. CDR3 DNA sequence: TGTGCCAGCGTCCCGGGAGGAGGGTTAGGCACAGATACGCAGTATTTT. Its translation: CASVPGGGLGTDTQYF.

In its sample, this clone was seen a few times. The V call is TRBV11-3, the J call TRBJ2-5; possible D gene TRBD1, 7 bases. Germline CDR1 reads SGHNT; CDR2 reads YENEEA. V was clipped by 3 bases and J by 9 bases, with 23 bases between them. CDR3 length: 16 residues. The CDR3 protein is CASSLEGAKGRVAQYF. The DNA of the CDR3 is TGTGCCAGCAGCTTGGAGGGGGCCAAAGGTAGAGTGGCCCAGTACTTC.

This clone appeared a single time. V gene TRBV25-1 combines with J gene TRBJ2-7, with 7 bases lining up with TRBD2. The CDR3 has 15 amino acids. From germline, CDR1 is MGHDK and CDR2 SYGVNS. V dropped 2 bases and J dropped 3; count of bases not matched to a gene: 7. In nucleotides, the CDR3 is TGTGCCAGCAGTGAACCCCACGGGAGGTTCTACGAGCAGTACTTC. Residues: CASSEPHGRFYEQYF.